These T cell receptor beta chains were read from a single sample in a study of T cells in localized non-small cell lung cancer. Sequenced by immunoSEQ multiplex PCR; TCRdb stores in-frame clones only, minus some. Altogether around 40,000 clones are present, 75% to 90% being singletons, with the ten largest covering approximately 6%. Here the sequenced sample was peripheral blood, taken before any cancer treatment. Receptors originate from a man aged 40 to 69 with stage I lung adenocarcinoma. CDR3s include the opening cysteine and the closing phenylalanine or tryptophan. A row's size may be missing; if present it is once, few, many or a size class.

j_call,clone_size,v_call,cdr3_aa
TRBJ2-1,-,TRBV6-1,CASTKGGVGEDEQFF
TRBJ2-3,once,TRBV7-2,CASSLLDTQYF
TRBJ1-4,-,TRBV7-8,CASSAQINEKLFF
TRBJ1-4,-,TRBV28,CASSLGQEREKLFF
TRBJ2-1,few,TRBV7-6,CASSLEQNSEQFF
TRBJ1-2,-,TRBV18,CASSPPGAENYGYTF
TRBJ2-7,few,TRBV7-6,CASSLEPGVDEQYF
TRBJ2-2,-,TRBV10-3,CAILRGTGELFF
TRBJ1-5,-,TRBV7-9,CASSLGRASNQPQHF
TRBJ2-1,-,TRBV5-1,CASSLVLAGVGEQFF
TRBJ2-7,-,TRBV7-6,CASSSGGRGPYEQYF
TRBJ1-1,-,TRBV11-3,CASRESRETLQLNTEAFF
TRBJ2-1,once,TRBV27,CASSWGQGAYNEQFF
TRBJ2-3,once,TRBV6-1,CASMDRGRTDTQYF
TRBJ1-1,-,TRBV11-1,CASSSTRNTEAFF
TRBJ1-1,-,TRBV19,CASSINRGTEAFF
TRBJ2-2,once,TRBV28,CASSLWPEGGGTGELFF
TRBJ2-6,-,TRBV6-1,CASSDLRGGYGSGANVLTF
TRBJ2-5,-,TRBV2,CASSEQGGETQYF
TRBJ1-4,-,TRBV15,CATRTEVKAKLFF
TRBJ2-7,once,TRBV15,CATSAGGRREGYEQYF
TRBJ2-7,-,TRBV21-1,CASSIRERASGSYEQYF
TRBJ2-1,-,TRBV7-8,CASSLDYLIRVF
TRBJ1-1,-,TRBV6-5,CASSSRTKNTEAFF
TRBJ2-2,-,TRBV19,CASSMGQRGTGELFF
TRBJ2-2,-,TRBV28,CASSSSGAGVATGELFF
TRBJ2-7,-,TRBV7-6,CASSLSLAGGEQYF
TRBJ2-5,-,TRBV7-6,CASSGAVETQYF
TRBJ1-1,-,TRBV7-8,CASSLTTGNTEAFF
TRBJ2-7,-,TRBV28,CASSLLGQGSTYEQYF
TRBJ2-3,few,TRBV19,CASGDRGRTDTQYF
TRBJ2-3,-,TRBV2,CASSARRGEGTDTQYF
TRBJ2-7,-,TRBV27,CASSSLSGLGYEQYF
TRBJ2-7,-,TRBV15,CATSRDRDYEQYF
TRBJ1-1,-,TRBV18,CASSLAAPQAAEAFF
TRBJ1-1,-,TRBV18,CASSPAGQLTLEAFF
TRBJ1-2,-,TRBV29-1,CSVEYGVRGYGYTF